One and the same sample provided the 9 T cell receptor beta chains below, sequenced in a study of cytomegalovirus exposure and HLA in healthy donors. Researchers ran the PCR with 60 Vbeta and 13 Jbeta primers. TCRdb's table, derived via immunoSEQ multiplex PCR, lists solely in-frame clones and lacks some. This table has tens of thousands of clones, just under 80% appearing once. Sequencing used PBMCs. These receptors all stem from a woman aged 40 to 50 in good health and CMV-seronegative.

The chain recombines TRBV7-8 with TRBJ2-7; perhaps TRBD2 as D (5 bases). Germline V gene sequence: CDR1 SGHVS, CDR2 FQNEAQ. V gave up 0 bases and J gave up 0 bases, with 18 bases separating them. The CDR3 loop spans 18 amino acids. The CDR3 region is CASSLAIRLATSSYEQYF. The CDR3 DNA is TGTGCCAGCAGCTTAGCGATCCGTCTAGCTACCAGCTCCTACGAGCAGTACTTC. Drawing the rest from reference TRBV7-8 and TRBJ2-7, the complete variable domain is GAGVSQSPRYKVAKRGQDVALRCDPISGHVSLFWYQQALGQGPEFLTYFQNEAQLDKSGLPSDRFFAERPEGSVSTLKIQRTQQEDSAVYLCASSLAIRLATSSYEQYFGPGTRLTVT.

The J gene is TRBJ1-5, the V gene TRBV5-6, with 9 bases lining up with TRBD1. With V trimmed by 2 bases and J by 6 bases, 6 bases remained unmatched. The germline gives CDR1 SGHDT, CDR2 YYEEEE. This CDR3 has 15 amino acids. CDR3 nucleotide sequence: TGTGCCAGCAGCTTTTCGGGGACAGGGAGTCAGCCCCAGCATTTT. The encoded protein is CASSFSGTGSQPQHF.

This rearrangement joins TRBV9 to TRBJ2-2; no clear D. The CDR3 consists of 12 residues. V gave up 2 bases and J gave up 6 bases, with 5 bases separating them. Germline V gives CDR1 SGDLS, CDR2 YYNGEE. The CDR3 nucleotides read TGTGCCAGCAGCGTCCGCGCCGGGGAGCTGTTTTTT. Encoded protein: CASSVRAGELFF.

The chain uses TRBV19 and TRBJ1-1; D possibly corresponds to TRBD1 (5 bases). Germline V lookup: CDR1 LNHDA, CDR2 SQIVND (reference sequence). This CDR3 has 13 amino acids. Trimming left V 5 bases short and J 6 bases short, with 13 bases between. CDR3 coding DNA: TGTGCCAGTAGTGGTCAGGGTCACTCTGAAGCTTTCTTT. It yields the protein CASSGQGHSEAFF.

The V and J genes are TRBV27 and TRBJ2-1, with TRBD1 matching 9 bases. Germline V lookup: CDR1 MNHEY, CDR2 SMNVEV (reference sequence). The CDR3 spans 16 residues. V dropped 3 bases and J dropped 7; count of bases not matched to a gene: 10. The CDR3 is CASSLYRDRVGNEQFF. The CDR3 coding sequence is TGTGCCAGCAGTTTGTACCGGGACAGGGTGGGAAATGAGCAGTTCTTC.

The rearrangement uses TRBV15 and TRBJ1-2; the match to TRBD1 covers 7 bases. Trimming cost V 3 bases and J 2 bases; bases outside gene matches: 3. Looked up from germline, CDR1 is LNHNV and CDR2 is YYDKDF (reference sequence). This CDR3 has 14 amino acids. CDR3 residues: CATSSSGGNYGYTF. CDR3 DNA sequence: TGTGCCACCAGCAGCTCAGGGGGGAACTATGGCTACACCTTC. The whole variable domain, filled in from reference TRBV15 and TRBJ1-2, reads DAMVIQNPRYQVTQFGKPVTLSCSQTLNHNVMYWYQQKSSQAPKLLFHYYDKDFNNEADTPDNFQSRRPNTSFCFLDIRSPGLGDTAMYLCATSSSGGNYGYTFGSGTRLTVV.

This sequence joins TRBV19 and TRBJ1-5; a possible D gene is TRBD1 (5 bases). There are 15 residues in the CDR3. The germline CDR1 and CDR2 sequences are LNHDA and SQIVND (reference sequence). V shed 5 bases and J shed 6 bases, with 17 bases lying between them. The CDR3 DNA is TGTGCCAGTAGTGAGGACACGGGGGGGTTTCAGCCCCAGCATTTT. This encodes CASSEDTGGFQPQHF.

The rearrangement links TRBV19 to TRBJ2-7; D may be TRBD1 (6 bases). This CDR3 has 18 residues. Germline values: CDR1 LNHDA, CDR2 SQIVND (reference sequence). In DNA, the CDR3 is TGTGCTATTATGATCAGGACCCGGACAGAGGAAAGGGCCTTCGAGCAGTACTTC. Its protein is CAIMIRTRTEERAFEQYF.

The chain joins TRBV28 to TRBJ1-3, with 7 nucleotides matching TRBD1. V was clipped by 8 bases and J by 3 bases; unmatched bases: 10. The germline gives CDR1 MDHEN, CDR2 SYDVKM. CDR3 length equals 15 residues. The CDR3 DNA is TGTGCCAGCTTTACGGAGGGGGCGCGTGGAAACACCATATATTTT. As protein: CASFTEGARGNTIYF.